This T cell receptor (beta chain) is from a study of blood T cell repertoires in COVID-19. On the study more broadly: The study drew acute and convalescent COVID-19 samples from the United States, Italy and Spain. Nucleic acid was either cDNA or gDNA, and it came from T cells, B-cell-depleted T cells, or PBMCs.

Germline values: CDR1 SGHRS, CDR2 YFSETQ. The junction had 1 base not matched to a gene; V was cut back by 3 bases and J by 1 base. This CDR3 region has 14 residues. Original processing notes: Nucleated cell counts were estimated from reference gene primer amplification. Some clones are missing from TCRdb's copy, which holds only in-frame ones; the method was immunoSEQ multiplex PCR. The V and J calls and clone size are taken from that table; D and trimming were inferred from the DNA. This repertoire shows about 380,000 clones, roughly 80% found once; its top ten account for 1.1%. Sequencing input: peripheral blood. The sequence came from a human donor with acute or convalescent COVID-19. The donor label of this sample is uncertain. V usage is TRBV5-1 and J usage is TRBJ2-3; 8 bases fit TRBD2. CDR3: CASSSLAGTDTQYF. The CDR3 DNA reads as TGCGCCAGCAGCTCACTAGCGGGCACAGATACGCAGTATTTT. Complete variable domain (other parts from reference TRBV5-1 and TRBJ2-3): KAGVTQTPRYLIKTRGQQVTLSCSPISGHRSVSWYQQTPGQGLQFLFEYFSETQRNKGNFPGRFSGRQFSNSRSEMNVSTLELGDSALYLCASSSLAGTDTQYFGPGTRLTVL.